The 24 T cell receptor beta chains given below trace back to one sample, sequenced in a study of blood T cell repertoires in COVID-19. Measured with immunoSEQ multiplex PCR; TCRdb has only the in-frame clones, and not every one. The table shows 250,000 to 400,000 clones, with around 87% occurring only once. Sequenced material: peripheral blood. The origin of the receptors is a man between 50 and 59 years old with active or convalescent COVID-19.

V usage is TRBV27 and J usage is TRBJ1-3; D unclear. The length of the CDR3 is 13 residues. The germline V and J ends were trimmed by 5 bases and 2 bases, with 7 bases remaining between them. Germline CDR1 MNHEY, CDR2 SMNVEV (reference sequence). The CDR3 DNA follows: TGTGCCAGCAGTGGTGGGCCTGGAAACACCATATATTTT. Translation gives CASSGGPGNTIYF.

The chain recombines TRBV5-1 with TRBJ2-1, with 7 bases matching TRBD2. The CDR3 covers 15 residues. From germline, CDR1 is SGHRS and CDR2 YFSETQ. After removal of 4 bases from V and 1 base from J, the junction contained 5 bases not matched to a gene. DNA for the CDR3: TGCGCCAGCAGCCCCTGGGGGGGGTCCTACAATGAGCAGTTCTTC. This codes for CASSPWGGSYNEQFF.

J is TRBJ2-3 and V is TRBV30; 13 bases align to TRBD2. The germline V gene encodes CDR1 GTSNPN and CDR2 SVGIG (reference sequence). The CDR3 has 16 amino acids. Unmatched junction bases numbered 3, after V lost 1 base and J lost 2 bases. The CDR3 loop is CAWSGLAGGYTDTQYF. The CDR3 bases are TGTGCCTGGAGTGGACTAGCGGGAGGATACACAGATACGCAGTATTTT.

The V gene is TRBV25-1, the J gene TRBJ2-1, with TRBD2 matching over 8 bases. The junction had 4 bases not matched to a gene; V was cut back by 2 bases and J by 1 base. The CDR3 loop spans 16 amino acids. Germline lookup yields CDR1 MGHDK and CDR2 SYGVNS. The CDR3 coding sequence is TGTGCCAGCAGTGAAGCCGGGACTAGGTCCTACAATGAGCAGTTCTTC. This codes for CASSEAGTRSYNEQFF.

The chain has TRBV3-1 (or the pseudogene TRBV3-2) and TRBJ2-5, with TRBD2 as a possible D gene (5 bases). CDR3 length equals 14 residues. The V gene lost 0 bases and the J gene lost 1 base, with 6 bases spanning the gap. Germline V gene data show CDR1 as LGHDT and CDR2 as YNNKEL (reference sequence). Here the CDR3 DNA reads TGTGCCAGCAGCCAAGAAGGGAGCCAAGAGACCCAGTACTTC. Translation: CASSQEGSQETQYF.

This clone was counted only a few times. V usage is TRBV3-1 (or the pseudogene TRBV3-2) and J usage is TRBJ1-1; weak D call: TRBD1 (5 bases). V lost 4 bases, J lost 1 base, and 10 bases lay in between. This CDR3 contains 14 residues. The germline CDR1 and CDR2 sequences are LGHDT and YNNKEL (reference sequence). CDR3 nucleotides: TGTGCCAGCAGCCCTTTAGACAGGAACACTGAAGCTTTCTTT. It is translated as CASSPLDRNTEAFF.

This chain connects TRBV30 to TRBJ1-1, with D hard to call. Germline CDR1 is GTSNPN and CDR2 is SVGIG (reference sequence). V was shortened by 2 bases and J by 11 bases, with 18 bases between the two germline ends. The CDR3 extends over 13 amino acids. The CDR3 DNA follows: TGTGCCTGGAGTCGATCGGGTTTACGTGAGGCTTTCTTT. Its translation is CAWSRSGLREAFF.

Notes on this clone: At one end the junction does not follow the germline gene, possibly because of a read error. This rearrangement joins TRBV29-1 to TRBJ1-3, with D hard to call. Germline V CDR1 and CDR2: SQVTM, ANQGSEA. This CDR3 has 12 amino acids. CDR3 DNA: TGCAGCGTGGAAGCGGTCGGAAACACCATATATTTT. Amino acid sequence: CSVEAVGNTIYF.

V is TRBV6-6 and J is TRBJ1-2; D call uncertain. Between the trimmed V and J ends, which lost 5 bases and 0 bases, there was a span of 16 bases. CDR1 is MNHNY and CDR2 is SVGAGI in the germline V gene (reference sequence). The CDR3 is 16 amino acids. The CDR3 sequence: CASSLPSRVANYGYTF. CDR3 DNA: TGTGCCAGCAGTCTCCCCTCCCGTGTAGCTAACTATGGCTACACCTTC.

The chain couples TRBV3-1 (or the pseudogene TRBV3-2) to TRBJ2-1, with 7 bases identical to TRBD2. The germline CDR1 and CDR2 sequences are LGHDT and YNNKEL (reference sequence). The CDR3 contains 20 residues. The trim removed 4 bases at V and 1 base at J, leaving 19 bases unmatched. CDR3 sequence reads: CASSPYSAGVPGLSYNEQFF. In DNA, the CDR3 is TGTGCCAGCAGCCCTTATTCCGCGGGGGTCCCTGGATTGTCCTACAATGAGCAGTTCTTC.

The chain employs TRBV30 and TRBJ2-7; 11 bases are a match to TRBD2. Losses at the gene ends were 1 base for V and 0 bases for J; bases not matched to a gene: 8. The length of the CDR3 is 17 residues. Germline CDR1 and CDR2: GTSNPN and SVGIG (reference sequence). The CDR3 DNA is TGTGCCTGGAGTGGCCGACTAGCGGGGTTCCTCTCCTACGAGCAGTACTTC. Protein product: CAWSGRLAGFLSYEQYF.

The chain combines TRBV28 with TRBJ1-5; D gene unclear. Germline V gives CDR1 MDHEN, CDR2 SYDVKM. V shed 1 base and J shed 0 bases, with 16 bases lying between them. The CDR3 contains 18 residues. As DNA, the CDR3 is TGTGCCAGCAGTTTATTAGGAGGGTCCGACTATAGCAATCAGCCCCAGCATTTT. Protein product: CASSLLGGSDYSNQPQHF.

There are a few counts of this clone. V gene TRBV28 combines with J gene TRBJ1-5, with D possibly TRBD1 on 6 matching bases. The germline CDR1 and CDR2 sequences are MDHEN and SYDVKM. Trimming left V 6 bases short and J 6 bases short, with 18 bases between. CDR3 length: 15 amino acids. The CDR3 nucleotides read TGTGCCAGCAGCCCGGGGGGGCAGGCTGGTCAGCCCCAGCATTTT. Residues: CASSPGGQAGQPQHF.

J is TRBJ1-3 and V is TRBV15; no firm D call. This CDR3 contains 14 residues. The V gene's germline CDR1 is LNHNV and CDR2 YYDKDF (reference sequence). V was pared by 0 bases and J by 3 bases, with 6 bases between. CDR3 sequence reads: CATSRDHGGNTIYF. CDR3 in DNA: TGTGCCACCAGCAGAGATCACGGTGGAAACACCATATATTTT.

The chain uses TRBV7-9 and TRBJ2-6, with D possibly matching TRBD2 (6 bases). Germline V gives CDR1 SEHNR, CDR2 FQNEAQ (reference sequence). This CDR3 has 15 amino acids. Between the trimmed V and J ends, which lost 4 bases and 4 bases, there was a span of 11 bases. CDR3 sequence reads: CASSSWGDGANVLTF. The CDR3 nucleotides read TGTGCCAGCAGCTCCTGGGGGGACGGGGCCAACGTCCTGACTTTC.

J is TRBJ2-7 and V is TRBV5-1; 7 positions agree with TRBD1. V dropped 7 bases and J dropped 3; count of bases not matched to a gene: 7. The germline V gene has CDR1 SGHRS and CDR2 YFSETQ. This CDR3 has 13 amino acids. CDR3 residues: CASQTGDGYEQYF. CDR3 bases: TGCGCCAGCCAAACAGGGGATGGCTACGAGCAGTACTTC. The whole variable domain, filled in from reference TRBV5-1 and TRBJ2-7, reads KAGVTQTPRYLIKTRGQQVTLSCSPISGHRSVSWYQQTPGQGLQFLFEYFSETQRNKGNFPGRFSGRQFSNSRSEMNVSTLELGDSALYLCASQTGDGYEQYFGPGTRLTVT.

The chain joins TRBV19 to TRBJ1-3, with D possibly TRBD1 on 5 matching bases. V lost 7 bases and J lost 4, with 17 bases in between. CDR3 size: 15 residues. The germline V gene encodes CDR1 LNHDA and CDR2 SQIVND (reference sequence). CDR3 region: CASNPLARVGNTIYF. The DNA for the CDR3 is TGTGCCAGTAACCCCCTGGCCAGGGTCGGAAACACCATATATTTT. The full variable domain, with the rest looked up from reference TRBV19 and TRBJ1-3, is DGGITQSPKYLFRKEGQNVTLSCEQNLNHDAMYWYRQDPGQGLRLIYYSQIVNDFQKGDIAEGYSVSREKKESFPLTVTSAQKNPTAFYLCASNPLARVGNTIYFGEGSWLTVV.

V gene TRBV12-3 or TRBV12-4 combines with J gene TRBJ2-7; no clear D. V was trimmed by 4 bases and J by 0 bases, leaving 7 bases between them. The CDR3 is made up of 13 amino acids. Here the CDR3 reads CASSSYSSYEQYF. In DNA form, the CDR3 reads TGTGCCAGCAGTTCGTACAGCTCCTACGAGCAGTACTTC.

V usage is TRBV19 and J usage is TRBJ1-5; D might be TRBD1 (5 bases). The V gene lost 6 bases and the J gene lost 3 bases, with 18 bases spanning the gap. Germline CDR1 LNHDA, CDR2 SQIVND (reference sequence). The CDR3 runs to 16 residues. CDR3 nucleotide sequence: TGTGCCAGTAGATCCCAGGGAAGAGCTTACAATCAGCCCCAGCATTTT. Translating gives CASRSQGRAYNQPQHF.

The chain joins TRBV6-5 to TRBJ2-6; D is unresolved. Trimming stripped 5 bases from V and 5 bases from J, with 7 bases between. This CDR3 has 13 amino acids. Looked up from germline, CDR1 is MNHEY and CDR2 is SVGAGI. CDR3 bases: TGTGCCAGCAGTCCCGGGTGGGCCAACGTCCTGACTTTC. Protein product: CASSPGWANVLTF.

The chain uses TRBV28 and TRBJ1-4, with TRBD1 matching over 7 bases. The CDR3 totals 15 residues. The trim removed 3 bases at V and 7 bases at J, leaving 8 bases unmatched. Germline V gene sequence: CDR1 MDHEN, CDR2 SYDVKM. The CDR3 DNA reads as TGTGCCAGCAGTTTTGAAGGGCAGGGGGGTGAAAAACTGTTTTTT. Its translation is CASSFEGQGGEKLFF.

The V call is TRBV7-9, the J call TRBJ2-1; 7 bases agree with TRBD2. The CDR3 consists of 18 residues. The germline CDR1 and CDR2 sequences are SEHNR and FQNEAQ (reference sequence). With V trimmed by 5 bases and J by 7 bases, 20 bases remained unmatched. The CDR3 is CASSRIFERLAVGNEQFF. CDR3 nucleotides: TGTGCCAGCAGCCGCATTTTCGAGAGACTAGCTGTGGGGAATGAGCAGTTCTTC.

The chain couples TRBV10-3 to TRBJ1-2, with D tentatively TRBD1 (6 bases). With 9 bases removed from V and 2 bases from J, the gap between germline ends came to 13 bases. The CDR3 runs to 13 residues. Germline lookup yields CDR1 ENHRY and CDR2 SYGVKD. CDR3 region: CAMSRDTNYGYTF. The DNA of the CDR3 is TGTGCCATGTCCCGGGACACCAACTATGGCTACACCTTC.

As for this clone: Distinct nucleotide sequences in the sample also encode this CDR3. The V gene is TRBV19, the J gene TRBJ1-2; D might be TRBD1 (5 bases). The V gene lost 6 bases and the J gene lost 3 bases, with 11 bases spanning the gap. There are 13 residues in the CDR3. Germline V CDR1 and CDR2: LNHDA, SQIVND (reference sequence). The DNA for the CDR3 is TGTGCCAGTAGCGGGGGGGAAGACTATGGCTACACCTTC. This gives the protein CASSGGEDYGYTF.